The rows below give T cell receptor beta chains drawn from one sample of a study of blood T cell repertoires in COVID-19. Sequencing used immunoSEQ multiplex PCR; TCRdb keeps in-frame clones, though not all of them. In the table there are a few hundred thousand clones, nearly 90% of which are singletons. Sequenced sample: PBMCs or T cells enriched from blood (not recorded which). All receptors derive from a young woman with acute COVID-19. Both conserved end residues are part of each CDR3. The D gene is left open where the match is weak. Size tells how often a clone was seen (once, few, many) or the class of an expanded clone, and some rows leave it out.

V	D	size	J	CDR3
TRBV11-2	NA	NA	TRBJ1-1	CASSSHLTEAFF
TRBV5-6	NA	NA	TRBJ2-7	CASSLSWSYEQYF
TRBV27	TRBD1	NA	TRBJ2-7	CASSFSPGQMTYEQYF
TRBV29-1	TRBD2	NA	TRBJ2-1	CSVLLAGVNNEQFF
TRBV6-5	NA	NA	TRBJ1-6	CASSYAPGVPTPLHF
TRBV27	NA	NA	TRBJ1-1	CASSFGRYKRNTEAFF
TRBV29-1	NA	once	TRBJ2-1	CSARDFYDNEQFF
TRBV15	NA	few	TRBJ1-3	CATSRAGTGSGNTIYF
TRBV18	NA	NA	TRBJ2-1	CASSPLVTGPAYNEQFF
TRBV10-2	NA	NA	TRBJ2-1	CASRVYQGSSYNEQFF
TRBV27	TRBD2	NA	TRBJ2-2	CASAPVGLAGGSGTGELFF
TRBV2	NA	NA	TRBJ1-1	CASSVGNTEAFF
TRBV30	NA	once	TRBJ2-3	CAWSVGGSTDTQYF
TRBV11-3	TRBD2	NA	TRBJ2-1	CASSSGGRGEQFF
TRBV3-1/TRBV3-2	TRBD2	many	TRBJ2-4	CASSPIAGGRNIQYF
TRBV6-5	NA	NA	TRBJ2-1	CASRDLSVTYNEQFF
TRBV19	TRBD1	NA	TRBJ2-6	CASSIGQGSSGANVLTF
TRBV7-2	NA	NA	TRBJ1-6	CASSSGLGAKSPLHF
TRBV9	TRBD1	NA	TRBJ2-1	CASSDDRGRDEQFF
TRBV5-7	NA	NA	TRBJ1-3	CASSLVGGAPGNTIYF
TRBV13	NA	NA	TRBJ2-7	CASSLGRPPSEQYF